The clone carrying this TCR beta chain was seen a few times. The data derive from a study of response to subunit inactivated influenza vaccine. The CDR3 has 13 residues. V gave up 4 bases and J gave up 6 bases, with 11 bases separating them. TCRdb ran MiXCR on the RT-PCR reads and lists one entry per CDR3 protein. The sample lists 860,000 or so distinct CDR3 sequences, around 21% occurring once. The chain carries TRBV12-3 or TRBV12-4 and TRBJ2-3; unclear D gene. The clonotype comes from a man aged 45-60 years who received an inactivated influenza vaccine. The input for sequencing was PBMCs from blood, taken roughly 5 days after vaccination. The CDR3 region has the DNA TGTGCCAGCAGTTCATCGCCCGTGGATACGCAGTATTTT. This translates into CASSSSPVDTQYF.